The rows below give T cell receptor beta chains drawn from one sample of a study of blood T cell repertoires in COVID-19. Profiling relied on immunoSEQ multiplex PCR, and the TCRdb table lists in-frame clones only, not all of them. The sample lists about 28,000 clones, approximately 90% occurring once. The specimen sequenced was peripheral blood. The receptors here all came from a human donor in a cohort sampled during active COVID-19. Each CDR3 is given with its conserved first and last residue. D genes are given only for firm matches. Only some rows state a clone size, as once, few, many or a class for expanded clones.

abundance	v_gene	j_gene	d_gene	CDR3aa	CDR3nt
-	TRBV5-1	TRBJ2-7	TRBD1	CASSETGTPPNSYEQYF	TGCGCCAGCAGCGAGACAGGGACGCCCCCCAACTCCTACGAGCAGTACTTC
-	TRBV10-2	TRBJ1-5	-	CASSESVVPGTQHF	TGCGCCAGCAGTGAGTCTGTCGTTCCAGGGACCCAGCATTTT
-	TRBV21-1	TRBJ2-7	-	CASSKGGTGITYEQYF	TGTGCCAGCAGCAAAGGCGGGACAGGGATCACCTACGAGCAGTACTTC
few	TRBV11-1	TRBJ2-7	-	CASSPRDGSSYEQYF	TGTGCCAGCAGCCCCCGAGACGGGAGCTCCTACGAGCAGTACTTC
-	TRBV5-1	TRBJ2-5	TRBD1	CASSRTGQGQETQYF	TGCGCCAGCAGCCGGACGGGACAGGGCCAAGAGACCCAGTACTTC
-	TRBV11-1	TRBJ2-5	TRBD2	CASSSGLAGGETQYF	TGTGCCAGCAGCTCGGGACTAGCGGGTGGAGAGACCCAGTACTTC
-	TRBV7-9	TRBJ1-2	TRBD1	CASRPDRGHGYTF	TGTGCCAGCAGACCAGACAGGGGGCATGGCTACACCTTC
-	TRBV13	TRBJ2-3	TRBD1	CASSLQGARFTDTQYF	TGTGCCAGCAGCTTACAGGGGGCGCGTTTCACAGATACGCAGTATTTT
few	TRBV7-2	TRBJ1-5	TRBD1	CASSPQGISNQPQHF	TGTGCCAGCAGCCCACAGGGGATTAGCAATCAGCCCCAGCATTTT
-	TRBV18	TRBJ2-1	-	CASSPPGGNYNEQFF	TGTGCCAGCTCACCACCTGGCGGGAATTACAATGAGCAGTTCTTC
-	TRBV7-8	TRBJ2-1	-	CASSLSLSYNEQFF	TGTGCCAGCAGCTTAAGTCTATCCTACAATGAGCAGTTCTTC
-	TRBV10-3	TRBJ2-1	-	CAISRNNNNEQFF	TGTGCCATCAGCCGAAACAACAACAATGAGCAGTTCTTC
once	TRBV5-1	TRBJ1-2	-	CASSLENRESGYTF	TGCGCCAGCAGCTTGGAAAACAGGGAATCTGGCTACACCTTC
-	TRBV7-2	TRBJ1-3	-	CASRSTGLAGNTIYF	TGTGCCAGCAGATCTACAGGGTTGGCTGGAAACACCATATATTTT
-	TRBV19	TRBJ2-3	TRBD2	CASSIGAAGLTDTQYF	TGTGCCAGTAGTATCGGGGCAGCGGGACTGACAGATACGCAGTATTTT
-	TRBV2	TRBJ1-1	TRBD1	CASSNSGQGRTEAFF	TGTGCCAGCTCGAACTCCGGACAGGGGAGGACTGAAGCTTTCTTT
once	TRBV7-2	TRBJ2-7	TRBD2	CASSLGLAGGLYEQYF	TGTGCCAGCAGCCTGGGACTAGCGGGAGGGCTGTACGAGCAGTACTTC
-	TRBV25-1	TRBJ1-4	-	CASSAPTGLQNEKLFF	TGTGCCAGCAGCGCCCCGACGGGACTCCAGAATGAAAAACTGTTTTTT
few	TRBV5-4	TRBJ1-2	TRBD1	CASSSTGMDGYTF	TGTGCCAGCAGCTCGACAGGGATGGATGGCTACACCTTC
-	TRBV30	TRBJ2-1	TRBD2	CAWVSGLAGNNEQFF	TGTGCCTGGGTTTCGGGACTAGCGGGAAACAATGAGCAGTTCTTC
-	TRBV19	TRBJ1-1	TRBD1	CASSLTGGRGNTEAFF	TGTGCCAGTAGTCTGACAGGGGGCAGGGGGAACACTGAAGCTTTCTTT
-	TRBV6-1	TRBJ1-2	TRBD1	CASSDPGQGAYGYTF	TGTGCCAGCAGTGACCCGGGACAGGGGGCGTATGGCTACACCTTC
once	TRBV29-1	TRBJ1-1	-	CSVDGGFLNTEAFF	TGCAGCGTTGATGGGGGCTTTTTGAACACTGAAGCTTTCTTT
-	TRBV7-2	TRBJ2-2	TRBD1	CASSPRGLGNTGELFF	TGTGCCAGCAGCCCCAGGGGGTTGGGGAACACCGGGGAGCTGTTTTTT
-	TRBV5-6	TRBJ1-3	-	CASSLDGSGNTIYF	TGTGCCAGCAGCTTGGACGGCTCTGGAAACACCATATATTTT
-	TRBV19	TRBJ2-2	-	CATSRGTNTGELFF	TGTGCCACCTCGAGAGGGACGAACACCGGGGAGCTGTTTTTT
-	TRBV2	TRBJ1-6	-	CASSPTVQGQGSPLHF	TGTGCCAGCAGCCCCACCGTACAGGGACAAGGATCACCCCTCCACTTT
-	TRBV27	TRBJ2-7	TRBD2	CASSLSLAGVQMEYF	TGTGCCAGCAGTTTATCCCTAGCGGGAGTCCAGATGGAGTACTTC
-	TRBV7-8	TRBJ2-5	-	CASSLVAGPWETQYF	TGTGCCAGCAGCTTAGTTGCGGGCCCATGGGAGACCCAGTACTTC
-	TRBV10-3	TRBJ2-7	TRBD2	CAISEGIREAHEQYF	TGTGCCATCAGTGAAGGAATACGGGAGGCCCACGAGCAGTACTTC
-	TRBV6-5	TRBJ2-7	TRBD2	CASSFGLAGGYEQYF	TGTGCCAGCAGCTTTGGACTAGCGGGAGGCTACGAGCAGTACTTC
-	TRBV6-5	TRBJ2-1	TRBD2	CASSILAGGNNEQFF	TGTGCCAGCAGTATCCTAGCGGGAGGAAACAATGAGCAGTTCTTC
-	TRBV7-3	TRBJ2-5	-	CASSQTSSQETQYF	TGTGCCAGCAGTCAGACTAGTTCCCAAGAGACCCAGTACTTC
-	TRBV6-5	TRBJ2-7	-	CASTTTWDNSYEQYF	TGTGCCAGCACCACCACTTGGGACAACTCCTACGAGCAGTACTTC
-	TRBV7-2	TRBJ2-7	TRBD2	CASSFSGLGGATHEQYF	TGTGCCAGCAGCTTCTCCGGGCTCGGGGGGGCTACCCACGAGCAGTACTTC
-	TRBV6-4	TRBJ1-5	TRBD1	CASSPQGGSNQPQHF	TGTGCCAGCAGTCCTCAGGGGGGAAGCAATCAGCCCCAGCATTTT
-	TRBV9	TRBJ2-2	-	CASSVVGGTGELFF	TGTGCCAGCAGCGTAGTCGGGGGAACCGGGGAGCTGTTTTTT
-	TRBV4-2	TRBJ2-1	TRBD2	CASSQERLAGYNEQFF	TGTGCCAGCAGCCAAGAAAGGCTAGCGGGGTACAATGAGCAGTTCTTC
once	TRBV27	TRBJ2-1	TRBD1	CATARTGGTSYNEQFF	TGTGCCACCGCGCGGACAGGGGGCACCTCCTACAATGAGCAGTTCTTC
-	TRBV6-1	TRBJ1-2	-	CASSETRTGPYGYTF	TGTGCCAGCAGTGAAACCCGAACAGGCCCCTATGGCTACACCTTC
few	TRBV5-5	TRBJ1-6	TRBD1	CASSLAPTGGGWSPLHF	TGTGCCAGCAGCTTGGCCCCTACAGGGGGCGGGTGGTCACCCCTCCACTTT
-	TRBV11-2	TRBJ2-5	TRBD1	CASSPWAGGTSETQYF	TGTGCCAGCAGCCCCTGGGCAGGGGGCACGTCAGAGACCCAGTACTTC
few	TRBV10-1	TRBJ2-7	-	CARQGRGYF	TGCGCCAGACAGGGCCGTGGGTACTTC
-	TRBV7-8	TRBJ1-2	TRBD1	CASDERDRGLDYGYTF	TGTGCCAGCGACGAGAGGGACAGGGGGCTTGACTATGGCTACACCTTC
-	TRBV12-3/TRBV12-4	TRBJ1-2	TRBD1	CASSQTGEYGYTF	TGTGCCAGCAGTCAAACAGGGGAGTATGGCTACACCTTC
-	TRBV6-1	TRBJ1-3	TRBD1	CASSDIAPSGGGNTIYF	TGTGCCAGCAGTGATATAGCCCCTTCAGGGGGTGGAAACACCATATATTTT
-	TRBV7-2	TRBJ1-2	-	CASSLAGLIYGYTF	TGTGCCAGCAGCTTAGCCGGACTGATCTATGGCTACACCTTC
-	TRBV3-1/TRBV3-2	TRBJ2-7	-	CASSQAFWGDEQYF	TGTGCCAGCAGCCAAGCCTTCTGGGGGGACGAGCAGTACTTC
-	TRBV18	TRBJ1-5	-	CASSPPGQHNQPQHF	TGTGCCAGCTCACCTCCGGGACAACACAATCAGCCCCAGCATTTT
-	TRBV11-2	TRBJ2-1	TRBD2	CASRIAGGEYNEQFF	TGTGCCAGCAGGATAGCGGGGGGGGAGTACAATGAGCAGTTCTTC
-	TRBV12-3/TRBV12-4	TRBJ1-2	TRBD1	CASSRQGNYGYTF	TGTGCCAGCAGTAGACAGGGTAACTATGGCTACACCTTC
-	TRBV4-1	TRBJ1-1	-	CASSHGGNTEAFF	TGCGCCAGCAGCCATGGGGGCAACACTGAAGCTTTCTTT
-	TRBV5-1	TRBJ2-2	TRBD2	CASSGGGGANTGELFF	TGCGCCAGCAGCGGAGGCGGGGGGGCGAACACCGGGGAGCTGTTTTTT